This T cell receptor (beta chain) was sequenced for a study of hypomethylating agent response in myelodysplastic syndrome. Trimming removed 1 base at V and 0 bases at J, with 7 bases between. The CDR3 spans 15 residues. Germline V lookup: CDR1 WSHSY, CDR2 SAAADI. The repertoire was sequenced with immunoSEQ multiplex PCR; TCRdb's copy has only in-frame clones and lacks some. The sample includes about 3,500 clones, around 80% of them seen just once. This TCR derives from a human donor with myelodysplastic syndrome. The sample here was bone marrow, taken before or after starting hypomethylating agent treatment for myelodysplastic syndrome (not recorded which). The rearrangement links TRBV10-2 to TRBJ2-1, with a weak D call TRBD2 (6 bases). This CDR3 reads CASSEFGSSYNEQFF. CDR3 sequence (DNA): TGCGCCAGCAGTGAGTTCGGGAGCTCCTACAATGAGCAGTTCTTC.